The rows below give T cell receptor beta chains drawn from one sample of a study of cytomegalovirus exposure and HLA in healthy donors. Using immunoSEQ multiplex PCR, the repertoire was profiled, and TCRdb retains in-frame clones only, with some absent. The data hold roughly 160,000 clones, with just under 80% observed a single time. The sample consisted of PBMCs. The receptors here all came from a man aged 25 to 45 in good health and CMV-seronegative. CDR3s include the opening cysteine and the closing phenylalanine or tryptophan. A D gene is named only where the DNA matches it firmly. Where a row states a size, it is once, few, many or the class of an expanded clone; other rows omit it.

v_call	d_call	clone_size	j_call	cdr3_nt	cdr3_aa
TRBV19	NA	NA	TRBJ1-5	TGTGCCAGTACCGCCGGGGGAGGGAATAGCAATCAGCCCCAGCATTTT	CASTAGGGNSNQPQHF
TRBV5-1	TRBD2	NA	TRBJ2-7	TGCGCCAGCAGCTTGGTGGCTAGCGGGGGGACCTTCGCCTACGAGCAGTACTTC	CASSLVASGGTFAYEQYF
TRBV5-1	NA	NA	TRBJ1-4	TGCGCCAGCAGCTTAACCGGGATTTCTAATGAAAAACTGTTTTTT	CASSLTGISNEKLFF
TRBV30	TRBD2	NA	TRBJ2-3	TGTGCCTGGAGTCGGCGGGGGATTATAGGGGATACGCAGTATTTT	CAWSRRGIIGDTQYF
TRBV28	TRBD1	NA	TRBJ1-4	TGTGCCAGCAGACTGATGGGACAGGGCACTAATGAAAAACTGTTTTTT	CASRLMGQGTNEKLFF
TRBV7-9	TRBD2	NA	TRBJ2-3	TGTGCCAGCAGTCCAGGACTAGCGGGGCCTTTAGTGGATACGCAGTATTTT	CASSPGLAGPLVDTQYF
TRBV4-1	TRBD1	NA	TRBJ1-1	TGCGCCAGCAGTGACAGGGCGATGGGTGAAAACACTGAAGCTTTCTTT	CASSDRAMGENTEAFF
TRBV7-2	NA	NA	TRBJ2-5	TGTGCCAGCAGCTTAGGAGGGTTTCAAGAGACCCAGTACTTC	CASSLGGFQETQYF
TRBV28	NA	NA	TRBJ1-5	TGTGCCAGCAGTACATCCCAGGGCGATCAGCCCCAGCATTTT	CASSTSQGDQPQHF
TRBV4-1	NA	once	TRBJ2-2	TGCGCCAGCAGCCCACGGTCGTTAGTTCTGAACACCGGGGAGCTGTTTTTT	CASSPRSLVLNTGELFF
TRBV9	TRBD2	NA	TRBJ2-7	TGTGCCAGCAGCGTACGTCCGAGCGGGGCCCACGAGCAGTACTTC	CASSVRPSGAHEQYF
TRBV10-3	TRBD1	NA	TRBJ1-2	TGTGCCATCAGTCCAGAGACAGGGGACTATGGCTACACCTTC	CAISPETGDYGYTF
TRBV28	TRBD2	NA	TRBJ2-1	TGTGCCAGCAGTTTTTCTAGCGGGGGCTACAATGAGCAGTTCTTC	CASSFSSGGYNEQFF
TRBV15	NA	NA	TRBJ2-7	TGTGCCACCAGCTCCACCTGGCTAGCGAGCTCCTACGAGCAGTACTTC	CATSSTWLASSYEQYF
TRBV2	TRBD1	NA	TRBJ2-3	TGTGCCAGCAGGCTTACAGGGGTGAGAGATACGCAGTATTTT	CASRLTGVRDTQYF
TRBV27	TRBD2	NA	TRBJ2-5	TGTGCCAGCAGTTTACCGGGACTAGCGGTCCAAGAGACCCAGTACTTC	CASSLPGLAVQETQYF
TRBV7-2	NA	NA	TRBJ2-7	TGTGCCAGCAGCACCCCCAGGGAATCCTACGAGCAGTACTTC	CASSTPRESYEQYF
TRBV11-1	NA	NA	TRBJ1-1	TGTGCCAGCAGCTCGCAAGGGGTTTACACTGAAGCTTTCTTT	CASSSQGVYTEAFF
TRBV4-1	NA	few	TRBJ2-4	TGCGCCAGCAGCCAAGAGAAACAGGGTGTAACCAAAAACATTCAGTACTTC	CASSQEKQGVTKNIQYF
TRBV10-1	TRBD1	NA	TRBJ1-4	TGCGCCAGCAGTCCCGGACAGGGGCGAAATGAAAAACTGTTTTTT	CASSPGQGRNEKLFF
TRBV2	NA	NA	TRBJ2-4	TGTGCCAGCAGTACCGATCTAGAAGACATTCAGTACTTC	CASSTDLEDIQYF
TRBV11-1	TRBD1	few	TRBJ1-1	TGTGCCAGCAGCTTAGCAGGGGGCAAAGCTTTCTTT	CASSLAGGKAFF
TRBV6-5	NA	once	TRBJ2-1	TGTGCCAGCAGTTACGGGCAGGGTGGTACCGATGAGCAGTTCTTC	CASSYGQGGTDEQFF
TRBV7-9	NA	NA	TRBJ2-7	TGTTCCAGCAGCTTAACACCTCCCTACGAGCAGTACTTC	CSSSLTPPYEQYF
TRBV11-3	TRBD2	NA	TRBJ2-5	TGTGCCAGCAGCAAAGGGACTAGCGGGAGGCAAGAGACCCAGTACTTC	CASSKGTSGRQETQYF
TRBV9	NA	NA	TRBJ1-1	TGTGCCAGCAGCGTAGGTTGGGAGGGTACTGAAGCTTTCTTT	CASSVGWEGTEAFF
TRBV23-1	TRBD2	NA	TRBJ2-1	TGCGCCAGCAGCCGCCTTCGGTCAGGGTGGACTAGCGGTAACAATGAGCAGTTCTTC	CASSRLRSGWTSGNNEQFF
TRBV5-1	NA	once	TRBJ2-5	TGCGCCAGCAGCTTGGGTGGGCCGGAGACCCAGTACTTC	CASSLGGPETQYF
TRBV10-1	NA	NA	TRBJ1-4	TGCGCCAGCAGTGACCGGGGGGTAGGAAAACTGTTTTTT	CASSDRGVGKLFF
TRBV11-2	NA	NA	TRBJ2-7	TGTGCCAGCAGCTTGGCTAGCTACGAGCAGTACTTC	CASSLASYEQYF
TRBV6-6	NA	NA	TRBJ1-6	TGTGCCAGTAGGGGCAGAGCAAGCTCCTATAATTCACCCCTCCACTTT	CASRGRASSYNSPLHF
TRBV9	NA	NA	TRBJ2-3	TGTGCCAGCAGCGTATTCCCCGACGTCAGGGATATTGAGTATTTT	CASSVFPDVRDIEYF
TRBV7-9	TRBD1	NA	TRBJ2-3	TGTGCCAGCAGCTCGGACAGGACCACAGATACGCAGTATTTT	CASSSDRTTDTQYF
TRBV18	TRBD2	NA	TRBJ2-3	TGTGCCAGCTCACCACCGAGCGGGGGAGGGACAGATACGCAGTATTTT	CASSPPSGGGTDTQYF
TRBV28	NA	NA	TRBJ1-4	TGTGCCAGCAGCTTCTCCCCCGGGACTGGTGAAAAACTGTTTTTT	CASSFSPGTGEKLFF
TRBV5-4	NA	NA	TRBJ1-1	TGTGCCAGCAGCCATAAAAGGGGCGGCGCTCTGAACACTGAAGCTTTCTTT	CASSHKRGGALNTEAFF
TRBV4-1	TRBD2	NA	TRBJ2-3	TGCGCCAGCAGCCAATCAGGCAATGGAGCGGGGGGCACAGATACGCAGTATTTT	CASSQSGNGAGGTDTQYF
TRBV10-1	NA	once	TRBJ2-5	TGCGCCAGCCTGTACCCCGGGCGGATGGGGGGGCGGGAGACCCAGTACTTC	CASLYPGRMGGRETQYF
TRBV7-6	TRBD2	NA	TRBJ2-3	TGTGCCAGCAGCTTTCTTACGGGAGGGACAGATACGCAGTATTTT	CASSFLTGGTDTQYF
TRBV4-1	NA	few	TRBJ2-7	TGCGCCAGCAGCTACAGACCAGACAACTACGAGCAGTACTTC	CASSYRPDNYEQYF
TRBV5-5	TRBD1	NA	TRBJ1-2	TGTGCCAGCAGCCCCGTAGGGGGCATCTATGGCTACACCTTC	CASSPVGGIYGYTF
TRBV7-9	TRBD2	NA	TRBJ2-7	TGTGCCAGCAGCGGACTAGCGGGAGGGCCGCCCAACTTC	CASSGLAGGPPNF
TRBV4-1	NA	NA	TRBJ1-5	TGCGCCAGCAGCCAAGTCTCTGGGGGCGGTTATCAGCCCCAGCATTTT	CASSQVSGGGYQPQHF
TRBV30	NA	once	TRBJ1-2	TGTGCCTGTGACAGCTATCCCTACACCTTC	CACDSYPYTF
TRBV10-3	TRBD2	NA	TRBJ2-7	TGTGCCATCAGTGAACAGCAAGGACTAGACACTGGCGAGCAGTACTTC	CAISEQQGLDTGEQYF
TRBV25-1	TRBD1	NA	TRBJ1-1	TGTGCCAGCAGTAAAGACAGGGGTACGAACACTGAAGCTTTCTTT	CASSKDRGTNTEAFF
TRBV5-8	NA	NA	TRBJ1-4	TGTGCCAGCAGCTCCGGAACAGGGTCTCTAGATGAAAAACTGTTTTTT	CASSSGTGSLDEKLFF
TRBV9	TRBD1	NA	TRBJ2-1	TGTGCCAGCAGCGTAGTCGACAGGGGGGGCGATGAGCAGTTCTTC	CASSVVDRGGDEQFF
TRBV28	TRBD2	NA	TRBJ2-7	TGTGCCAGCAGTTCCCAGCGGGGGGGGTCCTACGAGCAGTACTTC	CASSSQRGGSYEQYF
TRBV6-4	TRBD2	NA	TRBJ2-1	TGTGCCAGCAGTGACGGCGGGGGGCCCTACAATGAGCAGTTCTTC	CASSDGGGPYNEQFF
TRBV5-6	NA	NA	TRBJ2-7	TGTGCCAGCAGCTCAGTACCCCAGGGTTTCCCCTACGAGCAGTACTTC	CASSSVPQGFPYEQYF
TRBV11-2	NA	NA	TRBJ2-3	TGTGCCAGCAGCTATAGGGGTAGCACAGATACGCAGTATTTT	CASSYRGSTDTQYF
TRBV6-5	TRBD1	once	TRBJ2-7	TGTGCCAGCAGTTACAAATCGACAGGGTCCGCCGAGCAGTACTTC	CASSYKSTGSAEQYF
TRBV5-1	TRBD1	NA	TRBJ1-2	TGCGCCAGCTTCGACAGGGATCCCAAACGCTATGGCTACACCTTC	CASFDRDPKRYGYTF
TRBV5-1	NA	NA	TRBJ2-7	TGCGCCAGCACAGGGGTATTCAACGAGCAGTACTTC	CASTGVFNEQYF
TRBV15	TRBD2	NA	TRBJ2-7	TGTGCCACCAGCAGAGTCCGGGAGGGGCCCCTCTACGAGCAGTACTTC	CATSRVREGPLYEQYF
TRBV6-6	TRBD1	NA	TRBJ2-1	TGTGCCAGCAGCCCCGGGACAGGGGGCAATGAGCAGTTCTTC	CASSPGTGGNEQFF
TRBV30	TRBD1	NA	TRBJ1-2	TGTGCCTGGAGTGACCTCGGGACAGGGTCTGGCTACACCTTC	CAWSDLGTGSGYTF
TRBV28	NA	NA	TRBJ1-1	TGTGCCAGCAGGACCCCCGGGGGGCGGGTTGAAGCTTTCTTT	CASRTPGGRVEAFF